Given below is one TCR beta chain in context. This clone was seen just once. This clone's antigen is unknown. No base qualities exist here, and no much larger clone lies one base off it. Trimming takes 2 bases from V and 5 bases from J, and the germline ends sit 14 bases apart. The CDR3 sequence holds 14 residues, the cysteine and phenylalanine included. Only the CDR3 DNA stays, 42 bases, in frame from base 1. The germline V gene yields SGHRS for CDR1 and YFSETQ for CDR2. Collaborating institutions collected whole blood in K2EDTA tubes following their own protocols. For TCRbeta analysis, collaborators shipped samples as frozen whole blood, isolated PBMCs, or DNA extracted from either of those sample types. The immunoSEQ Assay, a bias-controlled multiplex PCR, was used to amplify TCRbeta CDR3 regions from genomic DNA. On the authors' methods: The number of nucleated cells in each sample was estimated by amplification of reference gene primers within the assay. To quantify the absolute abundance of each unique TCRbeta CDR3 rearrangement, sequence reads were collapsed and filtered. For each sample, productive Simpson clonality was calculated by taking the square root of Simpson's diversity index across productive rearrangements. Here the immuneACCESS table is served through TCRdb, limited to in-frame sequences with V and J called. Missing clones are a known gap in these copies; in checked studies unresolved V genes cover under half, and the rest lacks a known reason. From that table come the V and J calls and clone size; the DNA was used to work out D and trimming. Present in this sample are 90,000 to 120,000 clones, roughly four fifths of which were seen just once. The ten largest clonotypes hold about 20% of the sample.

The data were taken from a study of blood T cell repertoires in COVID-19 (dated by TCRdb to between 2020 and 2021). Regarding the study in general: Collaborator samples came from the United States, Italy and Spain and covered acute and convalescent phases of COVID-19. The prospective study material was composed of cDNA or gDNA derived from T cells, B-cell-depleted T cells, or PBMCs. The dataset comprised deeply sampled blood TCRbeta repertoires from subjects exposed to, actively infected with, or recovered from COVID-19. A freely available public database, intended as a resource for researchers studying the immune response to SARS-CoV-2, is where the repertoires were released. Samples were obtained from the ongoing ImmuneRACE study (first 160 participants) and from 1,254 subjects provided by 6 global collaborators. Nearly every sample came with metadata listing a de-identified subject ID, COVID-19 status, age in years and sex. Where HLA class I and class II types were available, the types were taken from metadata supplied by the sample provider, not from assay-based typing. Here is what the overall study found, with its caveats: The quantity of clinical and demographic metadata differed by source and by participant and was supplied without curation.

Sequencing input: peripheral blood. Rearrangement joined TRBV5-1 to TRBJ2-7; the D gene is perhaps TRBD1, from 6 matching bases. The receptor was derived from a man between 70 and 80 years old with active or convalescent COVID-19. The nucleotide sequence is TGCGCCAGCAGCTTAACAGGGCAGGGGCACGAGCAGTACTTC. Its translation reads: CASSLTGQGHEQYF.